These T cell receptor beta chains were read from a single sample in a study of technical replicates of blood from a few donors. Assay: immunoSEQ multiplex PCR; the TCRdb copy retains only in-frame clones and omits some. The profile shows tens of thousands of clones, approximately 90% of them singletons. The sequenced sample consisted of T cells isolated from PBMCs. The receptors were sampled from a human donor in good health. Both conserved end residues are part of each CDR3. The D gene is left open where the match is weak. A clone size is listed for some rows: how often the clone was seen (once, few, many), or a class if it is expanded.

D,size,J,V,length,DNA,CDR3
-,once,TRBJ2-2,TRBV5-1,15,TGCGCCAGCAGCTTTGGCAGGGCGAACACCGGGGAGCTGTTTTTT,CASSFGRANTGELFF
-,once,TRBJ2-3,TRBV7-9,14,TGTGCCAGCAGCTTACAGACAAGCACAGATACGCAGTATTTT,CASSLQTSTDTQYF
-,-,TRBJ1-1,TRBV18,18,TGTGCCAGCTCACCGCTAACGGGATCGGGACACATCGACACTGAAGCTTTCTTT,CASSPLTGSGHIDTEAFF
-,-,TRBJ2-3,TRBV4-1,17,TGCGCCAGCAGCCCAGACGAATGGGCTGAGAGCACAGATACGCAGTATTTT,CASSPDEWAESTDTQYF
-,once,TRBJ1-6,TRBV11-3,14,TGTGCCAGCAGCTTTGGGCCCCCCTATTCACCCCTCCACTTT,CASSFGPPYSPLHF
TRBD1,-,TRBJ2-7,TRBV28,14,TGTGCCAGCCTCGGCTCGGGACAGACCTACGAGCAGTACTTC,CASLGSGQTYEQYF
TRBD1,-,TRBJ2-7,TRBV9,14,TGTGCCAGCAGCGTAGGGGACAGTGCCTACGAGCAGTACTTC,CASSVGDSAYEQYF
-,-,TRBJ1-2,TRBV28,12,TGTGCCAGCAGTTTAGGGAGGGGTGGCTACACCTTC,CASSLGRGGYTF
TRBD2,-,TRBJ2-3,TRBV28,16,TGTGCCAGCAGTTTAATGACTAGCGGGATGAGGGATACGCAGTATTTT,CASSLMTSGMRDTQYF
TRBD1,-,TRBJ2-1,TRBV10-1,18,TGCGCCAGCAGTGACGGCGGGACAGGATTAGGCGCTTACAATGAGCAGTTCTTC,CASSDGGTGLGAYNEQFF
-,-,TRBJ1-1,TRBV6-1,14,TGTGCCAGCAGTGAAAGTGGGGGCGGCACTGAAGCTTTCTTT,CASSESGGGTEAFF
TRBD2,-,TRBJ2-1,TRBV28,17,TGTGCCAGCAGTCTAACTTCCGGGACTAGCGGCTACAATGAGCAGTTCTTC,CASSLTSGTSGYNEQFF
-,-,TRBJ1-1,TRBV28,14,TGTGCCAGCAGCTCACCAGGGGAAGGGACTGAAGCTTTCTTT,CASSSPGEGTEAFF
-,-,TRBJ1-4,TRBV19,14,TGTGCCAGTAGCGTTGGCCCGACTAATGAAAAACTGTTTTTT,CASSVGPTNEKLFF
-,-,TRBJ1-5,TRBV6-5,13,TGTGCCAGCAGTGCCCAGGGTAATCAGCCCCAGCATTTT,CASSAQGNQPQHF
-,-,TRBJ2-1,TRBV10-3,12,TGTGCCATGGCCCGAGCGGACAATGAGCAGTTCTTC,CAMARADNEQFF
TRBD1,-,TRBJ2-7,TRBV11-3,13,TGTGCCAGCAGCCCCACAGGGGCCTACGAGCAGTACTTC,CASSPTGAYEQYF
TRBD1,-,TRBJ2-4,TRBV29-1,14,TGCAGCATATGGGACAGCTCCGCTGTGGCTAATCAGTACTTC,CSIWDSSAVANQYF
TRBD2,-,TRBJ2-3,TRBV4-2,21,TGTGCCAGCAGCCAAGAGAGTACTAGCGGGGGGCTGATGGCTAGCACAGATACGCAGTATTTT,CASSQESTSGGLMASTDTQYF
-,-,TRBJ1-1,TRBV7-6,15,TGTGCCAGCAGCTCAGGTAGTACTTGGGACACTGAAGCTTTCTTT,CASSSGSTWDTEAFF
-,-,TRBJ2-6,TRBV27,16,TGTGCCAGCAGCCAGGGGAGAGGCTCTGGGGCCAACGTCCTGACTTTC,CASSQGRGSGANVLTF
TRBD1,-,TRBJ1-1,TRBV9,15,TGTGCCAGCAGCGTACGACAGGGGGCGACCACTGAAGCTTTCTTT,CASSVRQGATTEAFF
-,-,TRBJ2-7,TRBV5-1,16,TGCGCCAGCAGCTTGTTAGGTAGCGGCACCTCCTACGAGCAGTACTTC,CASSLLGSGTSYEQYF
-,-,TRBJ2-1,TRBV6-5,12,TGTGCCAGCAGAAGGACTGGCAATGAGCAGTTCTTC,CASRRTGNEQFF
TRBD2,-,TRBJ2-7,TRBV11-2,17,TGTGCCAGCAGCTTAGGACTAGCTATCTCCCTTTTCGGCGAGCAGTACTTC,CASSLGLAISLFGEQYF
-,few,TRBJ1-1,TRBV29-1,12,TGCAGCGTTGAGCACTTGAACACTGAAGCTTTCTTT,CSVEHLNTEAFF